This TCR beta chain comes out of a study of control samples from healthy donors and cancer patients. Repertoires were generated with immunoSEQ multiplex PCR, while TCRdb's copy carries only in-frame clones and drops some. This sample has some 130,000 clones, with roughly 90% found just once. The CDR3 runs 16 residues. Germline CDR1 reads LNHDA; CDR2 reads SQIVND (reference sequence). The ends were cut back, 3 bases at V and 0 bases at J, with 13 bases in the middle. This receptor was obtained from a woman between 50 and 59 years old in good health. The J gene is TRBJ2-3, the V gene TRBV19; D call uncertain. Sequencing was done on a sample of blood. CDR3: CASSITASSSTDTQYF. The CDR3 DNA is TGTGCCAGTAGTATTACGGCGTCCTCTAGCACAGATACGCAGTATTTT.